Following are 23 T cell receptor beta chains from one sample sequenced in a study of vaccination effects on CD4 cells after COVID-19. The antigens these receptors bind are not known. With the ViraFEST assay, the study expanded antigen-specific CD4+ T cells using viral peptide pools, then sequenced them. Subsequent to 10 days of culture, CD4+ T cells were isolated. Each participant was administered two doses of either the BNT162b2 or the mRNA-1273 vaccine. Generated by immunoSEQ multiplex PCR, the TCRdb table keeps only in-frame clones and is missing some. The sample shows 24,000 or so clones, roughly two thirds of them seen only once. Sequenced material: CD4+ T cells from PBMCs cultured with SARS-CoV-2 spike peptides, taken after COVID-19 vaccination. The receptors were sampled from a human donor who received a COVID-19 vaccine.

The J gene is TRBJ2-1, the V gene TRBV5-6, with 7 nucleotides matching TRBD2. V trimming: 4 bases; J trimming: 8 bases; junction bases outside the gene matches: 12. CDR1 is SGHDT, CDR2 YYEEEE, per germline. The CDR3 contains 15 residues. The CDR3 coding sequence is TGTGCCAGCAGCCAGGCTAGCGGAACCCTAGATGAGCAGTTCTTC. It encodes CASSQASGTLDEQFF. Full variable domain (outside the CDR3, taken from reference TRBV5-6 and TRBJ2-1): DAGVTQSPTHLIKTRGQQVTLRCSPKSGHDTVSWYQQALGQGPQFIFQYYEEEERQRGNFPDRFSGHQFPNYSSELNVNALLLGDSALYLCASSQASGTLDEQFFGPGTRLTVL.

CDR3 region: CASSLGGVLLYNEQFF. DNA for the CDR3: TGTGCCAGCAGCTTAGGAGGAGTCCTCCTTTACAATGAGCAGTTCTTC. The V gene is TRBV11-3, the J gene TRBJ2-1; D unresolved. This CDR3 has 16 amino acids. Germline CDR1 and CDR2: SGHNT and YENEEA. Trimming stripped 1 base from V and 4 bases from J, with 14 bases between.

J is TRBJ2-5 and V is TRBV29-1; 7 bases align to TRBD2. The CDR3 runs to 13 residues. J was trimmed by 5 bases and V by 7 bases; bases with no gene match: 10. The germline V gene encodes CDR1 SQVTM and CDR2 ANQGSEA. The CDR3 here is CSGAGGGDETQYF. CDR3 in DNA: TGCAGCGGTGCCGGGGGAGGGGACGAGACCCAGTACTTC.

The genes are TRBV27 and TRBJ1-2; D is perhaps TRBD1 (6 bases). Trimming removed 3 bases at V and 6 bases at J, with 20 bases between. This CDR3 region has 16 residues. Germline CDR1 reads MNHEY; CDR2 reads SMNVEV (reference sequence). The CDR3 DNA reads TGTGCCAGCAGTTTTAAAGGGGGGGATATCGGGGATGGCTACACCTTC. Amino acid sequence: CASSFKGGDIGDGYTF.

The J gene is TRBJ2-5, the V gene TRBV13; 7 bases align to TRBD1. CDR3 length equals 17 residues. Germline CDR1 PRHDT, CDR2 FYEKMQ (reference sequence). Trimming removed 2 bases from V and 4 bases from J; junction bases left unmatched: 13. The CDR3 protein is CASSLYGQGVFGETQYF. The CDR3 region has the DNA TGTGCCAGCAGCTTATACGGGCAGGGGGTTTTTGGAGAGACCCAGTACTTC.

The chain recombines TRBV13 with TRBJ2-7; tentatively, D is TRBD1 (6 bases). V dropped 5 bases and J dropped 5 bases, with 13 bases sitting between them. The CDR3 has 13 amino acids. Germline V lookup: CDR1 PRHDT, CDR2 FYEKMQ (reference sequence). The DNA for the CDR3 is TGTGCCAGCAGCCGAACAGGGTTACACGAGCAGTACTTC. Protein sequence: CASSRTGLHEQYF.

This clone was seen once. The chain uses TRBV6-6 and TRBJ2-1; D gene ambiguous. Per germline, CDR1 MNHNY and CDR2 SVGAGI (reference sequence). CDR3 length: 10 residues. The V end was cut by 6 bases, the J end by 5 bases, with 2 bases between. The CDR3 DNA reads TGTGCCAGCAGAGACAATGAGCAGTTCTTC. Translating gives CASRDNEQFF.

The chain is built from TRBV24-1 and TRBJ2-5; maybe TRBD2 (6 bases). The CDR3 runs 15 residues. Germline values: CDR1 KGHDR, CDR2 SFDVKD. Trimming removed 3 bases from V and 5 bases from J, with 15 bases in between. This chain's CDR3 is CATSDASGGRETQYF. The CDR3 nucleotides are TGTGCCACCAGTGATGCTTCCGGGGGACGGGAGACCCAGTACTTC.

The J gene is TRBJ1-2, the V gene TRBV3-1 (or the pseudogene TRBV3-2); no definite D call. Trimming cost V 3 bases and J 0 bases, with 8 bases left between them. The CDR3 loop spans 14 amino acids. CDR1 is LGHDT, CDR2 YNNKEL, per germline (reference sequence). CDR3 sequence (DNA): TGTGCCAGCAGCCAGGGATCGGCTAACTATGGCTACACCTTC. It translates to CASSQGSANYGYTF.

This chain uses TRBV5-6 with TRBJ1-5, with 7 bases identical to TRBD1. The V segment lost 4 bases and the J segment 4 bases; nucleotides outside the gene matches: 8. The CDR3 extends over 15 amino acids. In germline, CDR1 is SGHDT, CDR2 YYEEEE. CDR3 nucleotide sequence: TGTGCCAGCAGCCAGGGGACAGTAGCAAATCAGCCCCAGCATTTT. Protein product: CASSQGTVANQPQHF.

The chain is built from TRBV19 and TRBJ2-5; 12 positions match TRBD2. Trimming cost V 6 bases and J 4 bases; bases outside gene matches: 0. Germline lookup yields CDR1 LNHDA and CDR2 SQIVND (reference sequence). CDR3 length: 13 residues. CDR3 sequence (DNA): TGTGCCAGTAGGGGACTAGCGGGAGAGACCCAGTACTTC. Its translation is CASRGLAGETQYF.

The chain is built from TRBV10-2 and TRBJ2-1; D uncertain. Per the germline V gene, CDR1 is WSHSY and CDR2 is SAAADI. V was trimmed by 2 bases and J by 7 bases, leaving 12 bases between them. The CDR3 covers 14 residues. The CDR3 DNA reads as TGCGCCAGCAGTGAGGTTAGTAGTTGGAATGAGCAGTTCTTC. Its protein is CASSEVSSWNEQFF.

This CDR3 reads CASSLQGQGSYGYTF. The CDR3 bases are TGTGCCAGCAGCTTACAAGGACAGGGTTCCTATGGCTACACCTTC. The chain links TRBV7-8 to TRBJ1-2; TRBD1 matches at 8 bases. J lost 4 bases, V lost 2 bases, and 6 bases had no gene match. From germline, CDR1 is SGHVS and CDR2 FQNEAQ. This CDR3 region has 15 residues. Full variable domain (remainder filled in from reference TRBV7-8 and TRBJ1-2): GAGVSQSPRYKVAKRGQDVALRCDPISGHVSLFWYQQALGQGPEFLTYFQNEAQLDKSGLPSDRFFAERPEGSVSTLKIQRTQQEDSAVYLCASSLQGQGSYGYTFGSGTRLTVV.

The chain uses TRBV7-6 and TRBJ2-3; 7 bases agree with TRBD2. The CDR3 contains 16 residues. The ends lost 1 base at V and 2 bases at J; junction bases unmatched: 6. Germline V gene lookup returns CDR1 SGHVS and CDR2 FNYEAQ. Here the CDR3 DNA reads TGTGCCAGCAGCTTAGGGGGTAGCGGGCCCACAGATACGCAGTATTTT. This codes for CASSLGGSGPTDTQYF.

This clone was seen a few times. The CDR3 DNA reads TGTGCCAGCAGTTACTATCAGGGACGGACTGAAGCTTTCTTT. This codes for CASSYYQGRTEAFF. V is TRBV6-5 and J is TRBJ1-1, with D maybe TRBD1 (5 bases). This CDR3 spans 14 amino acids. The germline V gene has CDR1 MNHEY and CDR2 SVGAGI. V lost 1 base and J 5 bases, leaving 11 bases between the germline ends.

The J gene is TRBJ2-2, the V gene TRBV25-1, with no clear D. The V gene's germline CDR1 is MGHDK and CDR2 SYGVNS. V was trimmed by 4 bases and J by 2 bases, leaving 8 bases between them. The CDR3 is made up of 14 amino acids. The CDR3 coding sequence is TGTGCCAGCAGTGGTCCGAGTAACACCGGGGAGCTGTTTTTT. Encoded protein: CASSGPSNTGELFF.

This chain links TRBV6-4 with TRBJ2-3; the match to TRBD2 covers 12 bases. V dropped 6 bases and J dropped 4; count of bases not matched to a gene: 5. CDR1 MRHNA and CDR2 SNTAGT come from the germline V gene. CDR3 length equals 15 residues. CDR3 residues: CASSRLAGAADTQYF. Here the CDR3 DNA reads TGTGCCAGCAGCCGACTAGCGGGGGCCGCAGATACGCAGTATTTT.

The V and J genes are TRBV12-3 or TRBV12-4 and TRBJ2-4; perhaps TRBD1 as D (5 bases). Trimming removed 3 bases from V and 6 bases from J, with 9 bases in between. CDR3 length equals 13 residues. The CDR3 reads CASSFRTRNIQYF. The CDR3 coding sequence is TGTGCCAGCAGTTTCCGGACACGAAACATTCAGTACTTC.

V usage is TRBV3-1 (or the pseudogene TRBV3-2) and J usage is TRBJ2-7, with 10 bases fitting TRBD2. This CDR3 has 16 residues. Germline CDR1 and CDR2: LGHDT and YNNKEL (reference sequence). The V segment lost 2 bases and the J segment 7 bases; nucleotides outside the gene matches: 11. DNA of the CDR3: TGTGCCAGCAGCCAATTAGGAGCGGGAGGGCCGTGGGAGCAGTACTTC. Protein product: CASSQLGAGGPWEQYF.

This clone was seen only a few times. This chain joins TRBV5-1 and TRBJ1-2; D unclear. This CDR3 is 12 amino acids long. The germline gives CDR1 SGHRS, CDR2 YFSETQ. Trimming removed 0 bases from V and 12 bases from J, with 12 bases in between. The DNA for the CDR3 is TGCGCCAGCAGCTTGGGCGGAGTCGCGGACACCTTC. Its translation is CASSLGGVADTF.

The CDR3 DNA reads as TGCGCCAGCAGTGGGGGGAGCACAGATACGCAGTATTTT. It yields the protein CASSGGSTDTQYF. The V and J genes are TRBV5-1 and TRBJ2-3, with D possibly matching TRBD2 (6 bases). Germline CDR1 reads SGHRS; CDR2 reads YFSETQ. This CDR3 spans 13 amino acids. V lost 5 bases, J lost 0 bases, and 7 bases lay in between.

The chain is built from TRBV20-1 and TRBJ1-2, with D perhaps matching TRBD1 (5 bases). Trimming pared 6 bases from V and 8 bases from J, leaving 10 bases between. Germline CDR1 is DFQATT and CDR2 is SNEGSKA (reference sequence). The CDR3 contains 10 residues. CDR3 residues: CSAVGGGYTF. The CDR3 DNA sequence: TGCAGTGCAGTCGGGGGAGGCTACACCTTC.

This chain links TRBV10-1 with TRBJ2-3; 8 bases agree with TRBD2. Germline lookup yields CDR1 WNHNN and CDR2 SYGVQD (reference sequence). The CDR3 has 14 amino acids. Losses at the gene ends were 5 bases for V and 5 bases for J; bases not matched to a gene: 6. CDR3 in DNA: TGCGCCAGCAGTACAGCGGGAGTGGTAGATACGCAGTATTTT. As protein: CASSTAGVVDTQYF.